The TCR beta chain under discussion was sequenced for a study of technical replicates of blood from four donors. Sequencing was performed with immunoSEQ multiplex PCR; in TCRdb, only in-frame clones are kept and a portion is missing. Of around 100,000 clones in the sample, 85% to 95% are singletons; the top ten hold less than 0.4%. V lost 8 bases, J lost 0 bases, and 4 bases stayed unmatched. The CDR3 has 14 residues. Germline loops: CDR1 LNHDA, CDR2 SQIVND (reference sequence). This rearrangement joins TRBV19 to TRBJ2-1; 7 bases map to TRBD2. The sequenced sample was T cells isolated from PBMCs. The origin of this receptor is a human donor in good health. The CDR3 region has the DNA TGTGCCAGTGGTAGCGGGTTCTCCTACAATGAGCAGTTCTTC. Protein sequence: CASGSGFSYNEQFF.